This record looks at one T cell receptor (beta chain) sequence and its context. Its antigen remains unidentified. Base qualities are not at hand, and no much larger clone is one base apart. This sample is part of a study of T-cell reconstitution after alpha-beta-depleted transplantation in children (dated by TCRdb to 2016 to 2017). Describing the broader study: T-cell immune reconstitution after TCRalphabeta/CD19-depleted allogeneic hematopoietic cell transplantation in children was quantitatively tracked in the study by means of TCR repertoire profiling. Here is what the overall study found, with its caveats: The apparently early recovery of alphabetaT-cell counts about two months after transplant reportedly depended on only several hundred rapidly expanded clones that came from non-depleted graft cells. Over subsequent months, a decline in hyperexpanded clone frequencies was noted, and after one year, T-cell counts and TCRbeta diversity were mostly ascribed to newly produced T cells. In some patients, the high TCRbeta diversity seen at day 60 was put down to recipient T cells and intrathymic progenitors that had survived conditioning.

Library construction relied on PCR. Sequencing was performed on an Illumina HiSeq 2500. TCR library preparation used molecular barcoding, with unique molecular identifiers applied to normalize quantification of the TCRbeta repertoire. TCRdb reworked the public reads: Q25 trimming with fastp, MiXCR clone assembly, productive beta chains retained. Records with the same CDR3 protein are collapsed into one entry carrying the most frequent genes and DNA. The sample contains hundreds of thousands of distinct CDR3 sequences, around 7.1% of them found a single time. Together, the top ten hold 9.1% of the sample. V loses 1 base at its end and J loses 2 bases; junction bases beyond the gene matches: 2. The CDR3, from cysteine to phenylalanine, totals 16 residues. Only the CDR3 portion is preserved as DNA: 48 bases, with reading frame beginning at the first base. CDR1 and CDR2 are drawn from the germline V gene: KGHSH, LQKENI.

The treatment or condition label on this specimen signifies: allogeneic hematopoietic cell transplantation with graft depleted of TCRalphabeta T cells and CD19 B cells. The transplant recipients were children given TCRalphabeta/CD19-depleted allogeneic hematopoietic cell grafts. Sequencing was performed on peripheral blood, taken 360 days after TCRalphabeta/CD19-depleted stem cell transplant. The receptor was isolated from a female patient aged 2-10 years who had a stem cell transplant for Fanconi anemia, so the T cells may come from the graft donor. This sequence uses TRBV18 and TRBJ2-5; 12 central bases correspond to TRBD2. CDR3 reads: CASSPLGTSGQETQYF. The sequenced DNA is TGTGCCAGCTCACCACTAGGGACTAGCGGGCAAGAGACCCAGTACTTC. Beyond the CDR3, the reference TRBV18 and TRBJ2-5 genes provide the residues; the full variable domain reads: NAGVMQNPRHLVRRRGQEARLRCSPMKGHSHVYWYRQLPEEGLKFMVYLQKENIIDESGMPKERFSAEFPKEGPSILRIQQVVRGDSAAYFCASSPLGTSGQETQYFGPGTRLLVL.